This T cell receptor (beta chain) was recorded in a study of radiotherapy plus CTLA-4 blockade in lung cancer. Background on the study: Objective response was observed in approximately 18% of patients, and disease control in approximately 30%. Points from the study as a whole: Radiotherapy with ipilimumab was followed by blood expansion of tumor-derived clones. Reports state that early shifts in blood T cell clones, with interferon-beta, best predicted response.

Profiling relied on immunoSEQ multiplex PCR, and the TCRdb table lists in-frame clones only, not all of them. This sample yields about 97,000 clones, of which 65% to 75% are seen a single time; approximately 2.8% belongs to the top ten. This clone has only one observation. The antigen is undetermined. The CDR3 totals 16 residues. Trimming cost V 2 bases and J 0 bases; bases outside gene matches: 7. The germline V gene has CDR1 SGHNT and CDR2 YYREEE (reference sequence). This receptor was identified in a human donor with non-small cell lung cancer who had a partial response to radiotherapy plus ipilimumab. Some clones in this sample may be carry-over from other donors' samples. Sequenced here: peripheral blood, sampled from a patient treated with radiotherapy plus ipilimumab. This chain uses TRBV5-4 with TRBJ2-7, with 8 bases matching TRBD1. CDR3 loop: CASSLFPGTGSYEQYF. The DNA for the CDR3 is TGTGCCAGCAGCTTATTCCCTGGGACAGGCTCCTACGAGCAGTACTTC.